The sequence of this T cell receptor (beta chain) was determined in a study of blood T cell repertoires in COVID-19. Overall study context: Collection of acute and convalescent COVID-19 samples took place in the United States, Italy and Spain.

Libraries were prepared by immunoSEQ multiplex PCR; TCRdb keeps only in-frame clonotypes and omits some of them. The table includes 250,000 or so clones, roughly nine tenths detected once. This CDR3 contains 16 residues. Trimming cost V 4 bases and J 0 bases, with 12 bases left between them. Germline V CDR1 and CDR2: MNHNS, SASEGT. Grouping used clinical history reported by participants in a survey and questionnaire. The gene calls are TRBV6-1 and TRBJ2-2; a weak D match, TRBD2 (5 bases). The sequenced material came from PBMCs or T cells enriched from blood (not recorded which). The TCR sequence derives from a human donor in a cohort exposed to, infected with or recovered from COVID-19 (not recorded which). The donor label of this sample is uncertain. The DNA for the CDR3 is TGTGCCAGCAGTGCCCTGGCGGGTACGAACACCGGGGAGCTGTTTTTT. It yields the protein CASSALAGTNTGELFF.